The 9 T cell receptor beta chains listed next were all sequenced from one sample in a study of identical twins. TCRdb processed the 5' RACE reads anew with MiXCR; each CDR3 protein has one entry. The table records a few hundred thousand distinct CDR3 sequences, more than 9% of them present only once. The data were also submitted as part of a second study, on yellow fever vaccine responses in identical twins.

What was sequenced was PBMCs. The receptor source for this set is a woman aged 18-35 years in good health.

CDR3 DNA: TGTGCCAGCAGCGTAGTTTTATCCAGGGGGGTTTTAACCGGGGAGCTGTTTTTT. Its protein product is CASSVVLSRGVLTGELFF. V is TRBV9 and J is TRBJ2-2; D is possibly TRBD1 (7 bases). V lost 0 bases, J lost 5 bases, and 20 bases lay in between. This CDR3 contains 18 residues. Germline assignment: CDR1 SGDLS and CDR2 YYNGEE. The complete variable domain, with remaining parts taken from reference TRBV9 and TRBJ2-2, reads DSGVTQTPKHLITATGQRVTLRCSPRSGDLSVYWYQQSLDQGLQFLIQYYNGEERAKGNILERFSAQQFPDLHSELNLSSLELGDSALYFCASSVVLSRGVLTGELFFGEGSRLTVL.

V gene TRBV10-3 combines with J gene TRBJ2-5; D uncertain. Trimming took off 11 bases at V and 1 base at J, with 17 bases between the two ends. Germline CDR1 reads ENHRY; CDR2 reads SYGVKD. This CDR3 contains 14 residues. DNA of the CDR3: TGTGCCCCCGGACGGCCCTCCCGCCAAGAGACCCAGTACTTC. Amino acids: CAPGRPSRQETQYF.

This clonotype turned up a few times. The chain uses TRBV7-8 and TRBJ2-1; D tentatively reads TRBD1 or TRBD2 (5 bases each). V gave up 5 bases and J gave up 0 bases, with 11 bases separating them. CDR3 length: 15 residues. Germline V gene lookup returns CDR1 SGHVS and CDR2 FQNEAQ. CDR3 loop: CASSIRENSYNEQFF. The CDR3 nucleotides are TGTGCCAGCAGCATCAGGGAGAACTCCTACAATGAGCAGTTCTTC.

This clonotype came up many times. The J gene is TRBJ1-5, the V gene TRBV24-1; no clear D gene. This CDR3 has 15 residues. The germline CDR1 and CDR2 sequences are KGHDR and SFDVKD. The V gene lost 3 bases and the J gene lost 0 bases, with 8 bases spanning the gap. The CDR3 sequence: CATSDPRNSNQPQHF. The CDR3 DNA is TGTGCCACCAGTGATCCCAGGAATAGCAATCAGCCCCAGCATTTT.

This clonotype was seen only a few times. The genes are TRBV7-3 and TRBJ2-1, with D possibly called TRBD1 or TRBD2 (5 bases each). CDR1 is SGHTA, CDR2 FQGTGA, per germline. Trimming shortened V by 5 bases and J by 5 bases, and 10 bases separated the two germline ends. CDR3 length: 13 amino acids. DNA of the CDR3: TGTGCCAGCAGCCCCCTGGGGGACAATGAGCAGTTCTTC. It codes for CASSPLGDNEQFF.

The table lists this clonotype with many counts. The V and J genes are TRBV5-1 and TRBJ1-1; 8 nucleotides agree with TRBD1. This CDR3 has 14 residues. The junction had 6 bases not matched to a gene; V was cut back by 3 bases and J by 5 bases. Germline V gene sequence: CDR1 SGHRS, CDR2 YFSETQ. CDR3 sequence reads: CASSSQGVSTEAFF. DNA of the CDR3: TGCGCCAGCAGCTCACAGGGGGTTAGTACTGAAGCTTTCTTT.

V usage is TRBV20-1 and J usage is TRBJ2-1; 13 nucleotides agree with TRBD2. CDR1 and CDR2 (germline): DFQATT, SNEGSKA (reference sequence). This CDR3 has 15 residues. V dropped 3 bases and J dropped 8; count of bases not matched to a gene: 7. The chain's CDR3 is CSARRTSGGGDEQFF. For the CDR3, the DNA is TGCAGTGCTAGGCGGACTAGCGGGGGAGGAGATGAGCAGTTCTTC.

V usage is TRBV7-6 and J usage is TRBJ2-3; D perhaps matches TRBD2 (5 bases). V gave up 7 bases and J gave up 1 base, with 12 bases separating them. CDR1 and CDR2 (germline): SGHVS, FNYEAQ. This CDR3 has 14 amino acids. The CDR3 spells CASTGKAGTDTQYF. The CDR3, as DNA: TGTGCCAGCACCGGAAAAGCGGGCACAGATACGCAGTATTTT.

This clonotype was seen a handful of times. The chain joins TRBV10-3 to TRBJ2-5, with D possibly matching TRBD1 (7 bases). This CDR3 spans 17 amino acids. The V and J ends lost 2 bases and 4 bases respectively, with 20 bases between them. The V gene's germline CDR1 is ENHRY and CDR2 SYGVKD. In DNA, the CDR3 is TGTGCCATCAGTGAGGGATTAGCAGGGGGGCCCGGAGAGACCCAGTACTTC. Protein product: CAISEGLAGGPGETQYF.